This T cell receptor beta chain was obtained from a study of T cells in Graves' hyperthyroidism and ophthalmopathy. RNA transcripts served as the template for amplifying TCR beta CDR3 regions. In the first-round RT-PCR of the TCR CDR3, the HTBI primer set was used. TCRdb ran MiXCR on the multiplex PCR reads and lists one entry per CDR3 protein. The repertoire consists of 270,000 or so distinct CDR3 sequences, with nearly 15% occurring once and the leading ten covering 30%. Study outcomes and limitations: Onset of ophthalmopathy came a median 6.5 months after the model predicted it.

Predating any ophthalmopathy symptoms, the blood sample was taken at first hyperthyroidism diagnosis. This clonotype was observed at least ten times. Its antigen remains unknown. Sequencing used blood. The clonotype was recovered from a woman aged 50 to 60 with Graves' hyperthyroidism that later progressed to Graves' ophthalmopathy.

The CDR3 coding sequence is TGTGCCAGCAGGTCCGGGACTAGCGGGAGGATGGTCTACGAGCAGTACTTC. It codes for CASRSGTSGRMVYEQYF. The genes are TRBV28 and TRBJ2-7; 15 bases align to TRBD2. CDR3 size: 17 residues. After removal of 6 bases from V and 3 bases from J, the junction contained 9 bases not matched to a gene. Germline V lookup: CDR1 MDHEN, CDR2 SYDVKM.